Given below is one TCR beta chain in context. This sample stems from a study of regulatory and conventional T cells in breast cancer. TCRdb re-analysed the PCR reads in MiXCR, keeping a single row per CDR3 protein. The data show about 9,600 distinct CDR3 sequences, about 35% seen once. Looked up from germline, CDR1 is SGHRS and CDR2 is YFSETQ. The length of the CDR3 is 15 residues. The germline V and J ends were trimmed by 3 bases and 5 bases, with 17 bases remaining between them. The genes are TRBV5-1 and TRBJ1-1; D is possibly TRBD1 (6 bases). The source material was conventional T cells from blood. The sequence was obtained from a male donor in good health. This chain's CDR3 is CASSSQAGGHTEAFF. CDR3 sequence (DNA): TGCGCCAGCAGCTCCCAAGCGGGGGGGCATACTGAAGCTTTCTTT.